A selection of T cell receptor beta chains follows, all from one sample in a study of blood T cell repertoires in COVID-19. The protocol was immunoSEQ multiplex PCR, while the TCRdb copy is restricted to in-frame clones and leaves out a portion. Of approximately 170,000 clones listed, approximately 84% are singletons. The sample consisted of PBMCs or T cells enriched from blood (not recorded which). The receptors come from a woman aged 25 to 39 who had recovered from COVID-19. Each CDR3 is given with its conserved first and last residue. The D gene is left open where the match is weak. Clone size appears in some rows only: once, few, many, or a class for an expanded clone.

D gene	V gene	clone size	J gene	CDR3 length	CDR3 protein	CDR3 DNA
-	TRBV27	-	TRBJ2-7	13	CASSSDPVWEQYF	TGTGCCAGCAGTTCAGATCCCGTCTGGGAGCAGTACTTC
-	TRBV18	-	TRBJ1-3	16	CASSPTGRQAGNTIYF	TGTGCCAGCTCACCAACAGGACGGCAGGCAGGAAACACCATATATTTT
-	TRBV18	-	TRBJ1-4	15	CASSPGQGANEKLFF	TGTGCCAGCTCACCAGGACAAGGGGCGAATGAAAAACTGTTTTTT
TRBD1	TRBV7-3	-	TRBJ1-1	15	CASSPTRDRGTEAFF	TGTGCCAGCAGCCCAACCCGGGACAGGGGCACTGAAGCTTTCTTT
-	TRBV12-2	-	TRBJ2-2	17	CASRPSAGAMNTGELFF	TGTGCAAGTCGCCCGAGTGCGGGAGCCATGAACACCGGGGAGCTGTTTTTT
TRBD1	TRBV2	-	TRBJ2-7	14	CASSPWTGGYEQYF	TGTGCCAGCAGTCCCTGGACAGGGGGCTACGAGCAGTACTTC
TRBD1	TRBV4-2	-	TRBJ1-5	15	CASSTGQGANQPQHF	TGTGCCAGCAGCACAGGACAGGGGGCTAATCAGCCCCAGCATTTT
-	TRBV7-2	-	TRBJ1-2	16	CASSYGFSGSNYGYTF	TGTGCCAGCAGCTACGGATTTTCAGGGTCTAACTATGGCTACACCTTC
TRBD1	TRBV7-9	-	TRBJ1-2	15	CASSSLGQTIYGYTF	TGTGCCAGCAGCTCGTTGGGACAGACTATCTATGGCTACACCTTC
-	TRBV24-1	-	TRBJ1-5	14	CATSEGDLGQPQHF	TGTGCCACCAGTGAGGGGGACTTGGGTCAGCCCCAGCATTTT
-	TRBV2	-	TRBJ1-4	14	CASSVLSSNEKLFF	TGTGCCAGCAGTGTCCTCTCCTCTAATGAAAAACTGTTTTTT
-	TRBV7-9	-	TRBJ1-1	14	CASRADFVGTEAFF	TGTGCCAGCAGGGCGGACTTTGTGGGCACTGAAGCTTTCTTT
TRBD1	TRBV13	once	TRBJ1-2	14	CASSYRDRNYGYTF	TGTGCCAGCAGTTATCGGGACAGGAACTATGGCTACACCTTC
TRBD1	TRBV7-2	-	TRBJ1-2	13	CASSLETGYGYTF	TGTGCCAGCAGCTTAGAGACAGGGTATGGCTACACCTTC
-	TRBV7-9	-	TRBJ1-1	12	CASSFRGGEAFF	TGTGCCAGCAGCTTCAGGGGCGGTGAAGCTTTCTTT
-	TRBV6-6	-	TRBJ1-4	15	CASRPQGAENEKLFF	TGTGCCAGCAGGCCACAGGGCGCTGAGAATGAAAAACTGTTTTTT
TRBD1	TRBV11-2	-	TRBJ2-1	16	CASSSGQGFSYNEQFF	TGTGCCAGCAGTAGCGGACAGGGGTTCTCCTACAATGAGCAGTTCTTC
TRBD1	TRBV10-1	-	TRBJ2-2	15	CASSEGTDGSGELFF	TGCGCCAGCAGTGAAGGGACAGACGGTTCCGGGGAGCTGTTTTTT
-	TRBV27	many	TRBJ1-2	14	CASSFSGVGYGYTF	TGTGCCAGCAGTTTCTCGGGTGTCGGCTATGGCTACACCTTC
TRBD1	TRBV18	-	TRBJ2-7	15	CASSPPGQGVVEQYF	TGTGCCAGCTCACCACCGGGACAGGGGGTCGTCGAGCAGTACTTC
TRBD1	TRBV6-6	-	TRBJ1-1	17	CASSLRGTGVKVTEAFF	TGTGCCAGCAGTCTCCGAGGGACAGGGGTGAAAGTCACTGAAGCTTTCTTT
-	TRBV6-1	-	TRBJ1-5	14	CASSEQGSNQPQHF	TGTGCCAGCAGTGAACAGGGTAGCAATCAGCCCCAGCATTTT
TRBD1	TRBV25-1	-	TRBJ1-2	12	CANQTGVWGYTF	TGTGCCAACCAAACAGGGGTGTGGGGCTACACCTTC
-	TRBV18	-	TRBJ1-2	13	CASSFKEGYGYTF	TGTGCCAGCTCATTCAAGGAGGGCTATGGCTACACCTTC
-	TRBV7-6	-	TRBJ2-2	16	CASSLAPRGRTGELFF	TGTGCCAGCAGCTTAGCGCCCAGGGGGAGGACCGGGGAGCTGTTTTTT
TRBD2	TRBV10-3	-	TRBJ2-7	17	CAISEVGTSGSRYEQYF	TGTGCCATCAGTGAGGTTGGGACTAGCGGGTCAAGATACGAGCAGTACTTC
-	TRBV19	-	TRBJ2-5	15	CATSQGRGYQETQYF	TGTGCCACCTCCCAGGGTAGGGGGTACCAAGAGACCCAGTACTTC
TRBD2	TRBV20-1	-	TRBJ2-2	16	CSASASGGLNTGELFF	TGCAGTGCTAGTGCTAGCGGGGGGCTTAACACCGGGGAGCTGTTTTTT
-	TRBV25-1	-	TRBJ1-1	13	CASSEGRNTEAFF	TGTGCCAGCAGTGAAGGCAGGAACACTGAAGCTTTCTTT